This record looks at one T cell receptor (beta chain) sequence and its context. These data originate in a study of blood T cell repertoires in COVID-19. Study at large: In each case, the material was cDNA or gDNA derived from T cells, B-cell-depleted T cells, or PBMCs.

Across roughly 25 US areas, participants ranged in age from roughly 18 to 95 years. Participants' reported clinical history set cohort assignment. Germline V CDR1 and CDR2: SGHNT, YYREEE (reference sequence). V shed 4 bases and J 6 bases; nucleotides not matched to a gene: 10. The CDR3 loop spans 16 amino acids. Clones were read by immunoSEQ multiplex PCR, and TCRdb kept only the in-frame ones, dropping some. The sample has about 400,000 clones; roughly 90% are singletons. The chain links TRBV5-4 to TRBJ1-6, with 7 bases fitting TRBD1. Material for sequencing was PBMCs or T cells enriched from blood (not recorded which). The TCR was taken from a woman aged 35 to 49 with acute COVID-19. CDR3 loop: CASSQGQANSNSPLHF. In DNA, the CDR3 is TGTGCCAGCAGCCAAGGACAGGCTAATTCTAATTCACCCCTCCACTTT.